These 27 T cell receptor beta chains share one sample of origin, sequenced in a study of T cell repertoires in cytomegalovirus infection. TCRdb re-analysed the reads in MiXCR, keeping a single row per CDR3 protein. This repertoire shows 350,000 to 550,000 distinct CDR3 sequences, 31% found once; its top ten account for 12% to 15%. Specimen: PBMCs. These receptor sequences come from a human donor in good health (CMV status not recorded). Some clones in this sample may be carry-over from other donors' samples.

Note on this clonotype: Mismatch with germline at one junction end may stem from a read error. This chain connects TRBV5-6 to TRBJ1-1; possible D gene TRBD1, 5 bases. The CDR3 runs 14 residues. The V gene's germline CDR1 is SGHDT and CDR2 YYEEEE. CDR3 DNA sequence: TGTGCCAGCAGCGGGGACTCAGCTAACACTGAAGCTTTATTT. It yields the protein CASSGDSANTEALF.

This clonotype showed up many times. The V and J genes are TRBV7-2 and TRBJ2-7; perhaps TRBD1 as D (6 bases). The CDR3 covers 17 residues. V dropped 1 base and J dropped 0 bases, with 16 bases sitting between them. Germline loops: CDR1 SGHTA, CDR2 FQGNSA. CDR3 sequence (DNA): TGTGCCAGCAGCTTAGTGGGGTTGGGGGCCGGCTCCTACGAGCAGTACTTC. It codes for CASSLVGLGAGSYEQYF.

Written as DNA, the CDR3 is TGTGCCAGCAGCACCGTCGGGGGACAGATCTCTGGGGCCAACGTCCTGACTTTC. This encodes CASSTVGGQISGANVLTF. The chain uses TRBV7-9 and TRBJ2-6, with D possibly matching TRBD1 (7 bases). Germline CDR1 and CDR2: SEHNR and FQNEAQ (reference sequence). This CDR3 has 18 residues. The V gene lost 5 bases and the J gene lost 0 bases, with 17 bases spanning the gap.

This sequence joins TRBV6-5 and TRBJ1-4; no firm D call. The CDR3 sequence is 11 residues long. V was clipped by 8 bases and J by 7 bases, with 8 bases between them. Germline values: CDR1 MNHEY, CDR2 SVGAGI. DNA of the CDR3: TGTGCCAGCGGTGAACCTGAAAAACTGTTTTTT. Translating gives CASGEPEKLFF.

This clonotype was detected only a few times. The rearrangement uses TRBV19 and TRBJ2-7; possible D gene TRBD2, 5 bases. Germline CDR1 and CDR2: LNHDA and SQIVND (reference sequence). This CDR3 has 16 residues. V dropped 1 base and J dropped 4 bases, with 17 bases sitting between them. The CDR3 region is CASSIGSLDGVYEQYF. CDR3 DNA: TGTGCCAGTAGTATAGGAAGTCTGGACGGGGTATACGAGCAGTACTTC. The whole variable domain, remainder taken from reference TRBV19 and TRBJ2-7, is DGGITQSPKYLFRKEGQNVTLSCEQNLNHDAMYWYRQDPGQGLRLIYYSQIVNDFQKGDIAEGYSVSREKKESFPLTVTSAQKNPTAFYLCASSIGSLDGVYEQYFGPGTRLTVT.

The genes are TRBV5-1 and TRBJ2-3, with TRBD2 identical over 10 bases. Looked up from germline, CDR1 is SGHRS and CDR2 is YFSETQ. After removal of 6 bases from V and 3 bases from J, the junction contained 7 bases not matched to a gene. CDR3 length: 15 residues. The CDR3 DNA sequence: TGCGCCAGCACCTCTAGCGGGGGACCGACAGATACGCAGTATTTT. This gives the protein CASTSSGGPTDTQYF. The full variable domain, in which reference TRBV5-1 and TRBJ2-3 provide the parts outside the CDR3, is KAGVTQTPRYLIKTRGQQVTLSCSPISGHRSVSWYQQTPGQGLQFLFEYFSETQRNKGNFPGRFSGRQFSNSRSEMNVSTLELGDSALYLCASTSSGGPTDTQYFGPGTRLTVL.

In regard to this clonotype: Likely a read error: the CDR3 ends without its conserved phenylalanine or tryptophan. V is TRBV7-2 and J is TRBJ2-1, with D unclear. The CDR3 spans 14 residues. The V gene's germline CDR1 is SGHTA and CDR2 FQGNSA. Trimming removed 7 bases from V and 10 bases from J, with 20 bases in between. CDR3 nucleotide sequence: TGTGCCAGCATCCCGGGTCTACTCAAGAAGGAGCAGTTCTGC. Protein product: CASIPGLLKKEQFC.

This clonotype was recorded many times. The V gene is TRBV4-2, the J gene TRBJ2-1; D may be TRBD2 (7 bases). V was pared by 1 base and J by 7 bases, with 23 bases between. Germline lookup yields CDR1 LGHNA and CDR2 YNFKEQ. This CDR3 is 18 amino acids long. The chain's CDR3 is CASSQGPLGWGGANEQFF. In nucleotides, the CDR3 is TGTGCCAGCAGCCAAGGTCCCCTTGGATGGGGGGGGGCTAATGAGCAGTTCTTC.

The chain combines TRBV27 with TRBJ2-3; D could derive from TRBD1 or TRBD2 (5 bases each). The CDR3 is 13 amino acids. Germline CDR1 MNHEY, CDR2 SMNVEV (reference sequence). V lost 8 bases and J 4 bases, leaving 13 bases between the germline ends. In nucleotides, the CDR3 is TGTGCCAGCCGGAGTAGAGGGGCAGATACGCAGTATTTT. This translates into CASRSRGADTQYF.

The chain combines TRBV6-2 or TRBV6-3 with TRBJ1-1, with no clear D. The CDR3 has 12 amino acids. In germline, CDR1 is MNHEY, CDR2 SVGEGT. Trimming left V 6 bases short and J 11 bases short, with 16 bases between. Here the CDR3 reads CASRYTTGWAFF. Written as DNA, the CDR3 is TGTGCCAGCAGGTATACCACCGGCTGGGCTTTCTTT.

The J gene is TRBJ1-4, the V gene TRBV12-3 or TRBV12-4; weak D call: TRBD1 (5 bases). The CDR3 totals 14 residues. V lost 6 bases to trimming and J lost 3 bases, with 11 bases between them. CDR3 amino acids: CASSVRGSNEKLFF. In DNA, the CDR3 is TGTGCCAGCAGCGTGAGGGGTTCTAATGAAAAACTGTTTTTT.

This clonotype showed up many times. This sequence joins TRBV7-6 and TRBJ1-1; TRBD1 might be the D (5 bases). Germline CDR1 reads SGHVS; CDR2 reads FNYEAQ. Trimming stripped 5 bases from V and 0 bases from J, with 19 bases between. The CDR3 totals 17 residues. The CDR3 reads CASSPGIGGRVNTEAFF. The CDR3 DNA follows: TGTGCCAGCAGCCCAGGGATCGGGGGACGGGTGAACACTGAAGCTTTCTTT.

This clonotype was seen more than once but under ten times. The junction departs from the called germline gene at one end, perhaps through a read error. The gene calls are TRBV3-1 and TRBJ1-3; no firm D call. This CDR3 region has 13 residues. CDR1 is LGHDT, CDR2 YNNKEL, per germline (reference sequence). The CDR3 nucleotides are TGTGCCAACAGCCATAACTCTGGAAACACCATATATTTT. Translating it yields CANSHNSGNTIYF.

This clonotype was picked up a small number of times. This chain connects TRBV7-9 to TRBJ1-2; 7 bases are shared with TRBD1. In germline, CDR1 is SEHNR, CDR2 FQNEAQ (reference sequence). V shed 4 bases, J shed 3 bases, and the junction held 8 bases outside the gene matches. This CDR3 is 15 amino acids long. The CDR3 loop is CASSSRGGGDYGYTF. For the CDR3, the DNA is TGTGCCAGCAGCTCCCGGGGAGGGGGCGACTATGGCTACACCTTC.

In this sample, this clonotype turned up a few times. The chain joins TRBV18 to TRBJ1-1, with a tentative D call TRBD1 (5 bases). This CDR3 region has 13 residues. CDR1 and CDR2 from the germline V gene are KGHSH and LQKENI. Trimming shortened V by 8 bases and J by 2 bases, and 12 bases separated the two germline ends. CDR3 DNA sequence: TGTGCCAGCGCGGGACCTTATAACACTGAAGCTTTCTTT. The encoded protein is CASAGPYNTEAFF.

This clonotype was observed a few times. The chain links TRBV19 to TRBJ1-2; D is uncertain. Trimming removed 3 bases at V and 8 bases at J, with 10 bases between. Germline V gene sequence: CDR1 LNHDA, CDR2 SQIVND (reference sequence). The CDR3 runs to 12 residues. The CDR3 reads CASSIPGRGYTF. Written as DNA, the CDR3 is TGTGCCAGTAGTATTCCAGGTCGGGGCTACACCTTC.

In this sample, this clonotype turned up many times. The rearrangement links TRBV7-9 to TRBJ2-1; 8 nucleotides match TRBD2. CDR1 SEHNR and CDR2 FQNEAQ come from the germline V gene (reference sequence). The CDR3 length is 13 residues. Trimming took 2 bases from V and 8 from J; bases not matched to a gene: 2. CDR3 nucleotides: TGTGCCAGCAGCTTATGGACTAGCCATGAGCAGTTCTTC. The encoded protein is CASSLWTSHEQFF.

This clonotype came up a few times. This chain uses TRBV28 with TRBJ1-1; D is possibly TRBD1 (5 bases). Germline V gene data show CDR1 as MDHEN and CDR2 as SYDVKM. This CDR3 is built from 15 residues. Trimming removed 6 bases from V and 0 bases from J, with 14 bases in between. CDR3: CASRIGGVMNTEAFF. CDR3 nucleotide sequence: TGTGCCAGCAGGATCGGGGGGGTGATGAACACTGAAGCTTTCTTT.

This clonotype was recorded a few times. The chain is built from TRBV6-1 and TRBJ2-6; D possibly uses TRBD1 or TRBD2 (5 bases each). V lost 10 bases and J 0 bases, leaving 22 bases between the germline ends. The CDR3 runs 18 residues. The V gene's germline CDR1 is MNHNS and CDR2 SASEGT. The chain's CDR3 is CATTPIRGPSSGANVLTF. The CDR3 DNA is TGTGCCACAACCCCAATCCGGGGACCCTCCTCTGGGGCCAACGTCCTGACTTTC.

This clonotype was counted many times. The V and J genes are TRBV7-2 and TRBJ2-7; D is perhaps TRBD1 or TRBD2 (6 bases each). This CDR3 has 16 amino acids. The V end lost 1 base, the J end lost 2 bases, and 15 bases lay between the germline ends. Germline CDR1 is SGHTA and CDR2 is FQGNSA. DNA of the CDR3: TGTGCCAGCAGCTTAGATATGGGGGGCCTCCCCTACGAGCAGTACTTC. The encoded protein is CASSLDMGGLPYEQYF.

The V gene is TRBV10-3, the J gene TRBJ1-5, with D possibly being TRBD1 (6 bases). V was clipped by 6 bases and J by 3 bases, with 9 bases between them. CDR1 and CDR2 (germline): ENHRY, SYGVKD. The CDR3 has 13 amino acids. The CDR3 sequence is CAIRDSPNQPQHF. In nucleotides, the CDR3 is TGTGCCATCAGGGACAGCCCCAATCAGCCCCAGCATTTT.

CDR3 nucleotide sequence: TGTGCCAGCGCCGGCGGGGGCTTGGGGTATGGCTTAACCTTC. Its protein is CASAGGGLGYGLTF. The chain joins TRBV7-2 to TRBJ1-2; D is possibly TRBD1 (6 bases). The CDR3 totals 14 residues. The V gene's germline CDR1 is SGHTA and CDR2 FQGNSA. Between the trimmed V and J ends, which lost 8 bases and 14 bases, there was a span of 27 bases.

The chain has TRBV15 and TRBJ1-6, with 7 bases identical to TRBD1. The germline gives CDR1 LNHNV, CDR2 YYDKDF (reference sequence). J lost 5 bases, V lost 0 bases, and 4 bases had no gene match. This CDR3 has 16 amino acids. The CDR3 region has the DNA TGTGCCACCAGCAGAGAGGACAGGCCAAATAATTCACCCCTCCACTTT. Amino acid sequence: CATSREDRPNNSPLHF.

The CDR3 region is CASSLSLGRYNSPLHF. CDR3 bases: TGTGCCAGCAGTTTATCGTTGGGCAGATACAATTCACCCCTCCACTTT. The J gene is TRBJ1-6, the V gene TRBV27; no reliable D call. V gave up 0 bases and J gave up 7 bases, with 13 bases separating them. The CDR3 covers 16 residues. In germline, CDR1 is MNHEY, CDR2 SMNVEV (reference sequence).

The sample holds many counts of this clonotype. The genes are TRBV7-2 and TRBJ2-3; weak D call: TRBD1 (6 bases). V lost 1 base, J lost 6 bases, and 20 bases lay in between. The length of the CDR3 is 17 residues. The V gene's germline CDR1 is SGHTA and CDR2 FQGNSA. In DNA form, the CDR3 reads TGTGCCAGCAGCTTAGATCGGCGGGCAGGGGATGCGGATACGCAGTATTTT. Amino acids: CASSLDRRAGDADTQYF.

V is TRBV6-6 and J is TRBJ2-7, with D unclear. V lost 5 bases, J lost 2 bases, and 4 bases lay in between. The germline V gene has CDR1 MNHNY and CDR2 SVGAGI (reference sequence). The CDR3 totals 11 residues. This chain's CDR3 is CASSGAYEQYF. The CDR3 DNA reads as TGTGCCAGCAGTGGTGCCTACGAGCAGTACTTC.

The genes are TRBV2 and TRBJ1-5; 8 bases line up with TRBD1. Germline V lookup: CDR1 SNHLY, CDR2 FYNNEI. V was pared by 6 bases and J by 0 bases, with 4 bases of the junction left unmatched. The CDR3 sequence is 15 residues long. CDR3 nucleotide sequence: TGTGCCAGCAGGACAGGGGTCAATAGCAATCAGCCCCAGCATTTT. Translation: CASRTGVNSNQPQHF.